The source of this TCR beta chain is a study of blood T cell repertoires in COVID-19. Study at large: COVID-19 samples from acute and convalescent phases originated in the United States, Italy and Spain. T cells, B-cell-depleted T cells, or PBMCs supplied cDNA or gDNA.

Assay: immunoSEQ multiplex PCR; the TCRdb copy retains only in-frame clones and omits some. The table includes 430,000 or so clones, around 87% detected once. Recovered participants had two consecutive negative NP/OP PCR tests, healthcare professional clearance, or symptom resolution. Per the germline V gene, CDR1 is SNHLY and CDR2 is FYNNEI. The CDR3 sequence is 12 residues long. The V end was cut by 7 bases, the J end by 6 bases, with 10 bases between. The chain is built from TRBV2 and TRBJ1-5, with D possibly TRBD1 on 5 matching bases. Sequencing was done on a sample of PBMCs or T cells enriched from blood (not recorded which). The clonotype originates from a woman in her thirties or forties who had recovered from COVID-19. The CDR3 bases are TGTGCCAGCACCGCAGACAGTCAGCCCCAGCATTTT. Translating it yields CASTADSQPQHF.